This paragraph reports one T cell receptor (beta chain). The sample belongs to a study of shared clonotypes between healthy human individuals. Trimming pared 2 bases from V and 3 bases from J, leaving 11 bases between. Germline CDR1 is GTSNPN and CDR2 is SVGIG (reference sequence). The CDR3 has 14 residues. The method was immunoSEQ multiplex PCR; TCRdb's version includes in-frame clones alone and lacks a portion of them. The sample includes 2 million to 2.5 million clones, 92% seen only once; the top ten take about 0.41%. The sample taken for sequencing was naive CD4+ T cells from PBMCs. Subset here: CD45RA+ positively selected. The chain recombines TRBV30 with TRBJ1-5; no definite D call. This clonotype was sampled from a man younger than 30 in good health. Some clones in this sample may be carry-over from other donors' samples. The CDR3 DNA reads TGTGCCTGGAGTAGGAGCGGCCTCAATCAGCCCCAGCATTTT. It encodes CAWSRSGLNQPQHF. Full variable domain (rest looked up from reference TRBV30 and TRBJ1-5): SQTIHQWPATLVQPVGSPLSLECTVEGTSNPNLYWYRQAAGRGLQLLFYSVGIGQISSEVPQNLSASRPQDRQFILSSKKLLLSDSGFYLCAWSRSGLNQPQHFGDGTRLSIL.